This TCR beta chain was obtained from a study of blood T cell repertoires in COVID-19. Enrolled through a virtual design, the participants were between roughly 18 and 100 years of age and came from 24 US areas. Produced via immunoSEQ multiplex PCR; TCRdb's table is partial and in-frame only. This table holds 200,000 to 250,000 clones, 88% found once. Germline trimming cut 0 bases from V and 8 bases from J; bases unmatched to any gene: 20. This CDR3 region has 20 residues. Germline V lookup: CDR1 SGDLS, CDR2 YYNGEE. Sample: PBMCs or T cells enriched from blood (not recorded which). This clonotype originated in a woman younger than 45 who had been exposed to COVID-19. The chain combines TRBV9 with TRBJ1-6; TRBD1 aligns across 7 bases. The CDR3 region has the DNA TGTGCCAGCAGCGTAGGGTCCAACTCCGGGACAGTCGGTTCTTATTCACCCCTCCACTTT. It codes for CASSVGSNSGTVGSYSPLHF. Supplemented by reference TRBV9 and TRBJ1-6, the full variable domain reads DSGVTQTPKHLITATGQRVTLRCSPRSGDLSVYWYQQSLDQGLQFLIQYYNGEERAKGNILERFSAQQFPDLHSELNLSSLELGDSALYFCASSVGSNSGTVGSYSPLHFGNGTRLTVT.